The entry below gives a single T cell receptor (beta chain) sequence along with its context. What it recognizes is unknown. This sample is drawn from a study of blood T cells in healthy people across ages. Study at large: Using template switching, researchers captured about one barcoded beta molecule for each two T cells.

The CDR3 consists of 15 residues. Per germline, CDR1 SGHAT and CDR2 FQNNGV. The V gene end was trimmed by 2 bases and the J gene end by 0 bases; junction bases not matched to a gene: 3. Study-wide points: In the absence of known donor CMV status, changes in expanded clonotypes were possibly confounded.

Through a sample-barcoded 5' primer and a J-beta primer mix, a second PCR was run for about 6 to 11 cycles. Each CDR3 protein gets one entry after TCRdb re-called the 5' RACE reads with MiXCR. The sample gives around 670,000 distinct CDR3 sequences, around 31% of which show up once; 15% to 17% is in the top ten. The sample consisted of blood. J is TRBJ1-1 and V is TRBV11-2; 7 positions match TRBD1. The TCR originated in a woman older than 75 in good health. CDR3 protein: CASSLLGQMNTEAFF. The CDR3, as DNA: TGTGCCAGCAGCTTATTGGGACAGATGAACACTGAAGCTTTCTTT. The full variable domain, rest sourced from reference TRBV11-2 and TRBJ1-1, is EAGVAQSPRYKIIEKRQSVAFWCNPISGHATLYWYQQILGQGPKLLIQFQNNGVVDDSQLPKDRFSAERLKGVDSTLKIQPAKLEDSAVYLCASSLLGQMNTEAFFGQGTRLTVV.